Reported below is one TCR beta chain. An end of the junction differs from the germline gene, which may be a read error. These data belong to a study of blood T cells in healthy people across ages. PCR was performed a second time for about 7 to 12 cycles using a sample-barcoded 5' primer and a J-beta primer mix. TCRdb redid the calling of the 5' RACE reads with MiXCR, one entry per CDR3 protein. Of some 1.4 million distinct CDR3 sequences detected, around 39% appear once; the ten largest clones hold 7.9%. Each sample had at least 6.5 million PBMCs isolated. CDR3 length: 15 amino acids. CDR1 and CDR2 (germline): LGHDT, YNNKEL (reference sequence).

This receptor was obtained from a woman aged 18 to 35 in good health. The rearrangement links TRBV3-1 to TRBJ1-6; TRBD1 matches 9 bases. Sequenced input: blood. DNA for the CDR3: TGTGCCAGCTGCCATGGGACAGGGAACAATTCACCCCTCCACTTT. It is translated as CASCHGTGNNSPLHF.